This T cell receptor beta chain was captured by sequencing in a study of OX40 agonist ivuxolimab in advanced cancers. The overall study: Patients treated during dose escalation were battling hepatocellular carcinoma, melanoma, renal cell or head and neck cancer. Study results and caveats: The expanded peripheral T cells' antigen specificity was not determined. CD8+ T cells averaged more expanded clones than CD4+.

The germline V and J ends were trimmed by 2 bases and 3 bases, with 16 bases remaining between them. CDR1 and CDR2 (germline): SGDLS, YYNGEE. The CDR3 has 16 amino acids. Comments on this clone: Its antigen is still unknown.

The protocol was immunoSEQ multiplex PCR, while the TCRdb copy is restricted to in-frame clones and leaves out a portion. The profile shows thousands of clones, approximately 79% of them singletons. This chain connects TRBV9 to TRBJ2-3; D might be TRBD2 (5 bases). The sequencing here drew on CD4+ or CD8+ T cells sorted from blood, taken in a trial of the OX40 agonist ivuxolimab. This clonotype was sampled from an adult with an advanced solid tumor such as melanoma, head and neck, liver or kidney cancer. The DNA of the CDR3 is TGTGCCAGCAGCGTGGATGTTGGAGGAGCAACAGATACGCAGTATTTT. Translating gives CASSVDVGGATDTQYF.